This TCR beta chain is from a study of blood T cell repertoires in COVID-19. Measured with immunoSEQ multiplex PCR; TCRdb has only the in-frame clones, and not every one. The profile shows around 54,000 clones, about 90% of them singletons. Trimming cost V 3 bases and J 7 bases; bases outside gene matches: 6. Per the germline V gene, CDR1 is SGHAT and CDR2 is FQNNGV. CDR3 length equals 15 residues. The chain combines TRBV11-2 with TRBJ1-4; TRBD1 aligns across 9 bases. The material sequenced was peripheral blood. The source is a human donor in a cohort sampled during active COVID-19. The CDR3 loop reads CASSLGDRVGEKLFF. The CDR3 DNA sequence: TGTGCCAGCAGCTTGGGGGACAGGGTCGGTGAAAAACTGTTTTTT.